Detailed here is one T cell receptor (beta chain). Germline CDR1 and CDR2: MGHRA and YSYEKL. The CDR3 is made up of 15 amino acids. V trimming: 4 bases; J trimming: 2 bases; junction bases outside the gene matches: 2. Assay: immunoSEQ multiplex PCR; the TCRdb copy retains only in-frame clones and omits some. The table includes some 160,000 clones, about nine tenths detected once. The data were taken from a study of blood T cell repertoires in COVID-19. Seattle participants joined during active infection and were tracked over time. The gene calls are TRBV4-1 and TRBJ2-7; TRBD2 agrees at 13 bases. This TCR derives from a man aged 18 to 30 with COVID-19, enrolled during active disease. Sequencing was carried out using peripheral blood. As DNA, the CDR3 is TGCGCCAGCAGCCCAGGGACTAGCGGGACCTACGAGCAGTACTTC. Protein: CASSPGTSGTYEQYF.